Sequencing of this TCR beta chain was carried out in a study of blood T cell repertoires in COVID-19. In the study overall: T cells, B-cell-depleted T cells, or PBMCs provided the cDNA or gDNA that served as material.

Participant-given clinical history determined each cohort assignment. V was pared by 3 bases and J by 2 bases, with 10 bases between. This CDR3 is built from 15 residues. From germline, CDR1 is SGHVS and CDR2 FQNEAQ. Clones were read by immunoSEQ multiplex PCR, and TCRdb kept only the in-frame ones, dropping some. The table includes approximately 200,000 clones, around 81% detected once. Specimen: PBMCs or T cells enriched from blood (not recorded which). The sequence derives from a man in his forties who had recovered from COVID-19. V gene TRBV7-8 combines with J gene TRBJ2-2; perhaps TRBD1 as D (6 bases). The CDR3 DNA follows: TGTGCCAGCAGCTTTAAGGACAGAAACACCGGGGAGCTGTTTTTT. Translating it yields CASSFKDRNTGELFF.